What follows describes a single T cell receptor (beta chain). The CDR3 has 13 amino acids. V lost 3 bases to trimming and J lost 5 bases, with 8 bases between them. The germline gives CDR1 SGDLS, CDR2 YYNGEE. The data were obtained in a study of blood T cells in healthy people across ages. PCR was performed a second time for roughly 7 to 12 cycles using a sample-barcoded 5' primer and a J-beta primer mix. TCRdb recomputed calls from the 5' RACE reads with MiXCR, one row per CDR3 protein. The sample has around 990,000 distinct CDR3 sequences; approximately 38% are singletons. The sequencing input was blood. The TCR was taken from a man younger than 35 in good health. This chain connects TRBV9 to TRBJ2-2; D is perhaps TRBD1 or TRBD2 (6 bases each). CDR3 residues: CASSEGGTGELFF. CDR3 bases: TGTGCCAGCAGCGAGGGGGGTACCGGGGAGCTGTTTTTT. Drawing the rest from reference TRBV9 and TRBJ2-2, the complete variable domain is DSGVTQTPKHLITATGQRVTLRCSPRSGDLSVYWYQQSLDQGLQFLIQYYNGEERAKGNILERFSAQQFPDLHSELNLSSLELGDSALYFCASSEGGTGELFFGEGSRLTVL.